This is a list of T cell receptor beta chains from one sample in a study of blood T cell repertoires in COVID-19. Clones were read by immunoSEQ multiplex PCR, and TCRdb kept only the in-frame ones, dropping some. Of over 200,000 clones in the sample, 90% are singletons; the top ten hold 0.95% to 1.5%. The sequenced material came from PBMCs or T cells enriched from blood (not recorded which). These receptors originate from a man aged 30-40 years who had recovered from COVID-19. CDR3s include the opening cysteine and the closing phenylalanine or tryptophan. Fields, in order: J gene, clone size, V gene, D gene, CDR3 protein, CDR3 DNA. D genes are given only for firm matches. Some rows have no size entry. The others give once, few or many, or a class for an expanded clone.

>TRBJ1-3|-|TRBV6-6|TRBD1
CASRPQGAGNTIYF
TGTGCCAGCAGACCACAGGGGGCTGGAAACACCATATATTTT
>TRBJ2-5|-|TRBV29-1|TRBD1
CSVDRQGRWGQETQYF
TGCAGCGTTGATCGACAGGGAAGATGGGGACAGGAGACCCAGTACTTC
>TRBJ2-1|-|TRBV4-1|-
CASSQVFYSPDEQFF
TGCGCCAGCAGCCAAGTTTTTTACTCCCCGGATGAGCAGTTCTTC
>TRBJ2-6|-|TRBV6-5|-
CASSYAIAGANVLTF
TGTGCCAGCAGTTACGCGATTGCGGGGGCCAACGTCCTGACTTTC
>TRBJ1-5|-|TRBV2|-
CASSEGGNNQPQHF
TGTGCCAGCAGTGAAGGGGGCAACAATCAGCCCCAGCATTTT
>TRBJ2-7|-|TRBV9|TRBD2
CASSVAPGLAGVEQYF
TGTGCCAGCAGCGTAGCGCCGGGACTAGCGGGAGTCGAGCAGTACTTC
>TRBJ2-1|-|TRBV30|TRBD2
CACALAGGNEQFF
TGTGCCTGCGCCCTAGCGGGGGGCAATGAGCAGTTCTTC
>TRBJ1-2|-|TRBV9|TRBD1
CASSSRRLGTVAGYTF
TGTGCCAGCAGCTCCAGGAGACTAGGGACAGTTGCGGGCTACACCTTC
>TRBJ1-1|-|TRBV4-1|TRBD1
CASSQPRTGDNTEAFF
TGCGCCAGCAGCCAACCCCGGACAGGGGACAACACTGAAGCTTTCTTT
>TRBJ2-5|-|TRBV7-2|TRBD1
CASSIEPQGARTQYF
TGTGCCAGCAGCATAGAGCCACAGGGGGCAAGGACCCAGTACTTC
>TRBJ1-5|-|TRBV4-1|TRBD1
CASSQDSRTGANQPQHF
TGCGCCAGCAGCCAAGATTCGAGGACAGGGGCGAATCAGCCCCAGCATTTT
>TRBJ2-7|-|TRBV6-2/TRBV6-3|TRBD2
CASSTSGGWVQYF
TGTGCCAGCAGTACCTCGGGAGGGTGGGTGCAGTACTTC
>TRBJ1-2|once|TRBV11-2|-
CASSLRDYGYTF
TGTGCCAGCAGCTTACGGGACTATGGCTACACCTTC
>TRBJ2-7|-|TRBV24-1|TRBD1
CATSDPRAGQGGYEQYF
TGTGCCACCAGTGATCCTCGCGCGGGACAGGGGGGCTACGAGCAGTACTTC
>TRBJ1-2|-|TRBV4-3|-
CASSQDRTEGGYTF
TGCGCCAGCAGCCAAGATCGGACCGAGGGTGGCTACACCTTC
>TRBJ2-1|-|TRBV29-1|TRBD2
CSVEGLLGTSGGAHEFF
TGCAGCGTTGAAGGGCTTTTGGGGACTAGCGGGGGGGCCCATGAGTTCTTC
>TRBJ2-3|-|TRBV19|-
CASSIPSRVPTQYF
TGTGCCAGTAGTATTCCTTCACGGGTGCCTACGCAGTATTTT
>TRBJ1-2|-|TRBV7-2|-
CASSLRRGDGYTF
TGTGCCAGCAGCTTAAGGAGGGGAGATGGCTACACCTTC
>TRBJ2-1|-|TRBV9|TRBD2
CASSVGAGTSGGLYNEQFF
TGTGCCAGCAGCGTAGGTGCCGGGACTAGCGGGGGCTTATACAATGAGCAGTTCTTC
>TRBJ2-7|-|TRBV28|TRBD2
CASKASGEINEQYF
TGTGCCAGCAAGGCCAGCGGGGAGATCAACGAGCAGTACTTC
>TRBJ2-7|-|TRBV21-1|-
CARWGDSYEQYF
TGTGCCAGATGGGGGGACTCCTACGAGCAGTACTTC
>TRBJ2-7|-|TRBV4-3|-
CASSSALSYEQYF
TGCGCCAGCAGTAGTGCGCTCTCCTACGAGCAGTACTTC
>TRBJ2-7|once|TRBV4-1|TRBD2
CASSQTGLAGDEQYF
TGCGCCAGCAGCCAAACGGGACTAGCGGGAGACGAGCAGTACTTC
>TRBJ1-5|-|TRBV28|-
CASSIDRINQPQHF
TGTGCCAGCAGTATAGACAGGATAAATCAGCCCCAGCATTTT
>TRBJ1-4|-|TRBV7-9|TRBD1
CASSPADRVEKLFF
TGTGCCAGCAGCCCAGCCGACAGGGTTGAAAAACTGTTTTTT
>TRBJ2-7|-|TRBV28|-
CASSLRLKGNYEQYF
TGTGCCAGCAGCCTCCGACTAAAGGGAAACTACGAGCAGTACTTC
>TRBJ1-1|-|TRBV28|-
CASSPPEGNTEAFF
TGTGCCAGCAGCCCCCCAGAGGGGAACACTGAAGCTTTCTTT
>TRBJ2-1|-|TRBV10-3|TRBD2
CAISVNSGSDEQFF
TGTGCCATCAGTGTCAATAGCGGGAGTGATGAGCAGTTCTTC
>TRBJ2-7|once|TRBV10-3|TRBD2
CAISEGDSGTYEQYF
TGTGCCATCAGTGAGGGTGATAGCGGGACCTACGAGCAGTACTTC
>TRBJ1-1|-|TRBV30|-
CAWSGERMLMNTEAFF
TGTGCCTGGAGTGGGGAGAGAATGCTAATGAACACTGAAGCTTTCTTT
>TRBJ1-1|-|TRBV12-3/TRBV12-4|-
CASSTAGEAFF
TGTGCCAGCAGTACCGCAGGGGAAGCTTTCTTT
>TRBJ1-1|-|TRBV7-2|-
CASSFLVTEAFF
TGTGCCAGCAGCTTCCTAGTTACTGAAGCTTTCTTT
>TRBJ2-5|-|TRBV5-1|-
CASSPTAGTRQTQYF
TGCGCCAGCAGCCCCACCGCGGGGACCAGACAGACCCAGTACTTC
>TRBJ2-3|-|TRBV15|TRBD1
CATSREGDRYLDTQYF
TGTGCCACCAGCAGAGAGGGGGACAGGTACTTAGATACGCAGTATTTT
>TRBJ1-1|once|TRBV29-1|-
CSVASGDTEAFF
TGCAGCGTTGCATCGGGGGACACTGAAGCTTTCTTT
>TRBJ2-3|-|TRBV7-2|TRBD2
CASSLGLAGGQTDTQYF
TGTGCCAGCAGCCTTGGACTAGCGGGGGGCCAGACAGATACGCAGTATTTT
>TRBJ2-5|-|TRBV7-7|TRBD2
CASSLRGGTSGETQYF
TGTGCCAGCAGCTTAAGAGGCGGGACTAGCGGCGAGACCCAGTACTTC
>TRBJ2-6|once|TRBV7-6|-
CASSLVPPTTRIVGANVLTF
TGTGCCAGCAGCTTAGTCCCGCCGACTACCCGAATAGTGGGGGCCAACGTCCTGACTTTC
>TRBJ2-5|-|TRBV20-1|TRBD2
CSASPGTSGGATQYF
TGCAGTGCTAGTCCCGGGACTAGCGGGGGGGCCACCCAGTACTTC
>TRBJ1-2|-|TRBV28|-
CASSLRGGWSLTSDYGYTF
TGTGCCAGCAGTTTACGCGGGGGCTGGTCGTTAACCTCGGACTATGGCTACACCTTC
>TRBJ2-1|-|TRBV5-1|TRBD1
CASSLGQGSSFF
TGCGCCAGCAGCCTGGGACAGGGGAGCTCGTTCTTC
>TRBJ1-3|-|TRBV5-1|-
CASTKTGHGNTIYF
TGCGCCAGCACAAAAACAGGGCATGGAAACACCATATATTTT
>TRBJ2-1|-|TRBV5-4|TRBD2
CASSFAGVPTNEQFF
TGTGCCAGCAGCTTCGCGGGAGTTCCTACCAATGAGCAGTTCTTC
>TRBJ2-1|-|TRBV19|-
CASSIVAASSYNEQFF
TGTGCCAGTAGTATAGTAGCGGCCAGCTCCTACAATGAGCAGTTCTTC
>TRBJ2-1|-|TRBV5-8|TRBD2
CASSPEASGRGEQFF
TGTGCCAGCAGCCCGGAGGCTAGCGGGAGGGGTGAGCAGTTCTTC
>TRBJ1-5|-|TRBV28|-
CASSLFDRNQPQHF
TGTGCCAGCAGTTTATTCGACAGAAATCAGCCCCAGCATTTT
>TRBJ2-1|once|TRBV5-1|-
CASSVLPGADDNEQFF
TGCGCCAGCAGCGTCCTCCCAGGGGCGGATGACAATGAGCAGTTCTTC
>TRBJ2-3|-|TRBV5-6|-
CASSLAGGQYF
TGTGCCAGCAGCTTGGCAGGTGGCCAGTATTTT
>TRBJ1-1|-|TRBV18|-
CASSRRENTEAFF
TGTGCCAGCTCACGCAGGGAGAACACTGAAGCTTTCTTT
>TRBJ2-7|-|TRBV7-9|TRBD2
CASRALAGGPIGGWEQYF
TGTGCCAGCAGGGCTCTAGCGGGAGGGCCTATTGGCGGCTGGGAGCAGTACTTC
>TRBJ1-5|-|TRBV30|TRBD1
CAQGQGGNQPQHF
TGTGCGCAGGGACAGGGCGGCAATCAGCCCCAGCATTTT
>TRBJ2-2|-|TRBV27|-
CASSLGQNTGELFF
TGTGCCAGCAGTCTTGGACAGAACACCGGGGAGCTGTTTTTT
>TRBJ2-5|-|TRBV18|-
CASSRTVELTQYF
TGTGCCAGCTCACGGACAGTCGAGTTGACCCAGTACTTC